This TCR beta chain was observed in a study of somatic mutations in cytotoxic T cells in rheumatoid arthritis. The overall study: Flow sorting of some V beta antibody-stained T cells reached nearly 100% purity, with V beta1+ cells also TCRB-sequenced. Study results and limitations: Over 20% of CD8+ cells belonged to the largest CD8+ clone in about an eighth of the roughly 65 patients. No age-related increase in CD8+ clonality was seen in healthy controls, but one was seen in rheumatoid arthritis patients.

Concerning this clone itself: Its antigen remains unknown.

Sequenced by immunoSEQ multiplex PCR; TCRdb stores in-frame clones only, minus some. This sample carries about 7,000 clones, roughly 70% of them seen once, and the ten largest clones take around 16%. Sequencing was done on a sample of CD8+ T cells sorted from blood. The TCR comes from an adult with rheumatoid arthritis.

The CDR3 nucleotides read TGTGCCAGCAGCTTAGTGACAGCGGGGGGGCGAGGTGAGCAGTTCTTC. This translates into CASSLVTAGGRGEQFF. The V gene is TRBV11-2, the J gene TRBJ2-1; 10 bases are shared with TRBD2. Germline trimming cut 1 base from V and 9 bases from J; bases unmatched to any gene: 9. Germline-derived CDR1 and CDR2 are SGHAT and FQNNGV. The CDR3 is 16 residues long.